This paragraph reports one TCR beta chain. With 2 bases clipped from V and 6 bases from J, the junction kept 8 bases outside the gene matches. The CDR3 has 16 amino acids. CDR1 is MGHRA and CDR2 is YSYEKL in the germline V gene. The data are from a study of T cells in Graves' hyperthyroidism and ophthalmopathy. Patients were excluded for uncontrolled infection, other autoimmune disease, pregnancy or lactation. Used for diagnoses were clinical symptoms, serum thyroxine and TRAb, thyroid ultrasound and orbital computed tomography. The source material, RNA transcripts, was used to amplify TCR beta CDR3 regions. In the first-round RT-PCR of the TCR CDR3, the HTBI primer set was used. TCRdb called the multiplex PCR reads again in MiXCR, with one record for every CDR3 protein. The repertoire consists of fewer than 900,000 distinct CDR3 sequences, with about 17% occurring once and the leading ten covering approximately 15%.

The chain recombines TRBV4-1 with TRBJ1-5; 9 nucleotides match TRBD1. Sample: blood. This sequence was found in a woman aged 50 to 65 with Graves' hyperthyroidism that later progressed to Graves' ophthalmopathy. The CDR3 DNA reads TGCGCCAGCAGCCAACCCGGGACAGGGAATGTTCAGCCCCAGCATTTT. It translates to CASSQPGTGNVQPQHF.